This T cell receptor beta chain was sequenced in a study of blood T cell repertoires in COVID-19. At the level of the study: Nucleic acid was either cDNA or gDNA, and it came from T cells, B-cell-depleted T cells, or PBMCs.

Measured with immunoSEQ multiplex PCR; TCRdb has only the in-frame clones, and not every one. In the table there are 350,000 to 500,000 clones, roughly 88% of which are singletons. Study members were between roughly 18 and 89 years old and lived in 24 US regions. Participant-reported clinical history was the basis for cohort assignment. V was clipped by 5 bases and J by 4 bases; unmatched bases: 14. The CDR3 covers 17 residues. The germline CDR1 and CDR2 sequences are SGHVS and FQNEAQ. The sequenced sample consisted of PBMCs or T cells enriched from blood (not recorded which). The sequence came from a woman in her late teens or twenties who had been exposed to COVID-19. This chain uses TRBV7-8 with TRBJ1-3, with TRBD1 matching over 7 bases. In DNA form, the CDR3 reads TGTGCCAGCAGCATAAGATCCGACAGGGCGGGAGGAAACACCATATATTTT. Translation gives CASSIRSDRAGGNTIYF.